This entry describes one T cell receptor beta chain. The CDR3 runs to 15 residues. V lost 5 bases to trimming and J lost 3 bases; unmatched junction nucleotides: 6. Germline assignment: CDR1 SGHTA and CDR2 FQGNSA. This entry comes from a study of shared clonotypes between healthy human individuals. Assay used: immunoSEQ multiplex PCR; TCRdb lists only in-frame clones, some missing. The sample consists of 1,500,000 or so clones, more than 95% of them appearing once. The clonotype originates from a man between 25 and 39 years old in good health. The rearrangement joins TRBV7-2 to TRBJ2-1; 8 nucleotides line up with TRBD1. The sequenced sample was naive CD4+ T cells sorted from blood. Subset in this sample: CD45RA+ positively selected. Here the CDR3 reads CASSKDRAGYNEQFF. The CDR3 DNA is TGTGCCAGCAGCAAGGACAGGGCGGGCTACAATGAGCAGTTCTTC.